This entry describes one TCR beta chain. Its antigen is unknown. This sample is drawn from a study of cytomegalovirus exposure and HLA in healthy donors. The PCR made use of 60 Vbeta and 13 Jbeta primers. Using immunoSEQ multiplex PCR, the repertoire was profiled, and TCRdb retains in-frame clones only, with some absent. The profile shows about 120,000 clones, 65% to 80% of them singletons. Overall study results and limits: A few V segments could not be told apart, such as TRBV6-2 and TRBV6-3, and were left out.

The length of the CDR3 is 12 residues. Looked up from germline, CDR1 is SGHVS and CDR2 is FNYEAQ. The germline V and J ends were trimmed by 4 bases and 6 bases, with 9 bases remaining between them. The sample consisted of PBMCs. The chain employs TRBV7-6 and TRBJ1-2, with D unclear. This TCR came from a human donor in good health. Here the CDR3 DNA reads TGTGCCAGCAGCTCCAATTTTGATGGCTACACCTTC. The encoded protein is CASSSNFDGYTF.